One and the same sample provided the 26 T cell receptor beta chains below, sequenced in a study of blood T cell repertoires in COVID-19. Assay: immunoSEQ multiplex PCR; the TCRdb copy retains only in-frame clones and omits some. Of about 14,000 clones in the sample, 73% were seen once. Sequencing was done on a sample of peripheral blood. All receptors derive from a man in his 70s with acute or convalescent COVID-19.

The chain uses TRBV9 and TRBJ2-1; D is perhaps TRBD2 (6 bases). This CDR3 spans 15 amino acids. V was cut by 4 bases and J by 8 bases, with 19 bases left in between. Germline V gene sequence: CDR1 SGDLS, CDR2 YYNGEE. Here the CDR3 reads CASSPRLEIYHEQFF. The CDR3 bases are TGTGCCAGCAGCCCCCGACTAGAAATTTACCATGAGCAGTTCTTC.

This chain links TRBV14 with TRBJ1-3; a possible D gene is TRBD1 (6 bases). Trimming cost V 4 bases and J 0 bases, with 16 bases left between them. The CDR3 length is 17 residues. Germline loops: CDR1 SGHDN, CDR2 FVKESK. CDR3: CASSPRTVPSSGNTIYF. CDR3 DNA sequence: TGTGCCAGCAGCCCCAGGACAGTCCCTAGCTCTGGAAACACCATATATTTT.

CDR3 in DNA: TGTGACGCACAGGGGGCTGACACCGGGGAGCTGTTTTTT. This codes for CDAQGADTGELFF. The chain couples TRBV11-3 to TRBJ2-2, with TRBD1 identical over 9 bases. The length of the CDR3 is 13 residues. The germline CDR1 and CDR2 sequences are SGHNT and YENEEA.

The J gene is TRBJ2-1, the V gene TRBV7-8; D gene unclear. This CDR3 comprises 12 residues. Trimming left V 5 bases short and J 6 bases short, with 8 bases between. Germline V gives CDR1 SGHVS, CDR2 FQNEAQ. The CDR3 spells CASSLFRNEQFF. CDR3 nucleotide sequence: TGTGCCAGCAGCCTCTTCCGCAATGAGCAGTTCTTC.

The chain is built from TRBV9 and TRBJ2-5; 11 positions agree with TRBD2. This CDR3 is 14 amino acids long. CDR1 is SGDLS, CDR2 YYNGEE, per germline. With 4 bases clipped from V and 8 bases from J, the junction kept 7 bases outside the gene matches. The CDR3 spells CASSPISGRETQYF. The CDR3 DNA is TGTGCCAGCAGCCCAATTAGCGGGAGGGAAACCCAGTACTTC.

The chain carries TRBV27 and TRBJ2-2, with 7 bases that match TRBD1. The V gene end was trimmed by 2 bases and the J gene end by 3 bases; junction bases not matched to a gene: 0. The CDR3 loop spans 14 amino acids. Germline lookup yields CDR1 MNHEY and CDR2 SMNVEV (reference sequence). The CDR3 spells CASSLTGDTGELFF. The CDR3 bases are TGTGCCAGCAGTTTAACAGGGGACACCGGGGAGCTGTTTTTT.

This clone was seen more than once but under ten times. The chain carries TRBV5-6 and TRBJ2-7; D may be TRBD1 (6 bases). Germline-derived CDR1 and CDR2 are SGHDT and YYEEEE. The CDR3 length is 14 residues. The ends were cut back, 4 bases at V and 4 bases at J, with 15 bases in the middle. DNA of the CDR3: TGTGCCAGCAGCGTTGGGGGCGATGGGTACGAGCAGTACTTC. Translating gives CASSVGGDGYEQYF.

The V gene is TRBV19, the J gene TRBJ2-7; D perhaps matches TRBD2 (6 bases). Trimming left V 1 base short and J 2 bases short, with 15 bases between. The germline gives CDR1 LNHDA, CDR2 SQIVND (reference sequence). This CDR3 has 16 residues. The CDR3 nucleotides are TGTGCCAGTAGTATAGGAGGAGTAGCGGAGCCCTACGAGCAGTACTTC. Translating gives CASSIGGVAEPYEQYF.

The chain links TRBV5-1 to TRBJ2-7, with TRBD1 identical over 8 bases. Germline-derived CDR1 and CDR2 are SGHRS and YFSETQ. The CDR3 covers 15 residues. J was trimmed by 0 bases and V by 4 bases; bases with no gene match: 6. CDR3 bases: TGCGCCAGCAGCGACCCAGGGGGCGCCTCCTACGAGCAGTACTTC. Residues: CASSDPGGASYEQYF.

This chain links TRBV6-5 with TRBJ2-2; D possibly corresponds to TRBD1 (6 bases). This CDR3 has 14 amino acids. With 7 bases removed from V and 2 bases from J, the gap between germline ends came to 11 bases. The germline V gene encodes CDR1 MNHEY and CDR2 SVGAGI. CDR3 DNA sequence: TGTGCCAGCAATGGACAGACTAACACCGGGGAGCTGTTTTTT. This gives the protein CASNGQTNTGELFF.

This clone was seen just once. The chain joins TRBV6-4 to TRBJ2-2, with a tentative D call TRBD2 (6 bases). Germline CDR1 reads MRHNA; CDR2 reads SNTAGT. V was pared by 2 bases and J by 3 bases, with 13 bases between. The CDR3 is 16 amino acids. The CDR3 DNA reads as TGTGCCAGCAGTGACAGGGGAGGTGGAGACACCGGGGAGCTGTTTTTT. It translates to CASSDRGGGDTGELFF.

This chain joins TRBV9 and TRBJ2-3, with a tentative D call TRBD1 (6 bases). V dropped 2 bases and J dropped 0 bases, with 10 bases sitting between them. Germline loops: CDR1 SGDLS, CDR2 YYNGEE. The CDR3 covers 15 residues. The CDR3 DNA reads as TGTGCCAGCAGCGTCAGGGGCGGGAGCACAGATACGCAGTATTTT. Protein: CASSVRGGSTDTQYF.

The CDR3 region is CAIREQGTDYGYTF. DNA for the CDR3: TGTGCCATCAGGGAACAGGGGACTGACTATGGCTACACCTTC. The V call is TRBV10-3, the J call TRBJ1-2; 7 nucleotides agree with TRBD1. Looked up from germline, CDR1 is ENHRY and CDR2 is SYGVKD. V was clipped by 6 bases and J by 3 bases; unmatched bases: 7. CDR3 length equals 14 residues.

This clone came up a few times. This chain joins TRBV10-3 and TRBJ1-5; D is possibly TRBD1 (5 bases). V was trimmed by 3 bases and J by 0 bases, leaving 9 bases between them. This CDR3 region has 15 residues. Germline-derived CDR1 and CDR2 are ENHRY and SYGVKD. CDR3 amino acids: CAISDPGISNQPQHF. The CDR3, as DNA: TGTGCCATCAGTGACCCAGGGATTAGCAATCAGCCCCAGCATTTT.

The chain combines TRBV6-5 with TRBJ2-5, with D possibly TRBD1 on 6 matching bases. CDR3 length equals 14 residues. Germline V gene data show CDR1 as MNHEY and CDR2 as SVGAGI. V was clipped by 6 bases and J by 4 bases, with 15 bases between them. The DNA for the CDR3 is TGTGCCAGCAGCTCTACACAGGGTCCAGAGACCCAGTACTTC. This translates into CASSSTQGPETQYF.

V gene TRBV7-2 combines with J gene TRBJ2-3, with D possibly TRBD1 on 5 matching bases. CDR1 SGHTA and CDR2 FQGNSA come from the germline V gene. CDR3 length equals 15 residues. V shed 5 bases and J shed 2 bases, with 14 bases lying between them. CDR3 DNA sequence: TGTGCCAGCAGCGCTCTGACAGCTTTCACAGATACGCAGTATTTT. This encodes CASSALTAFTDTQYF.

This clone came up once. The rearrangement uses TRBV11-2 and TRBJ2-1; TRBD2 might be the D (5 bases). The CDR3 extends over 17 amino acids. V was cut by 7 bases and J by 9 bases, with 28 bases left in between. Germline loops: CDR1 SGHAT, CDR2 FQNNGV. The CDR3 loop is CASTLPLGLAASGEQFF. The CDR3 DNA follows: TGTGCCAGCACCCTTCCCCTAGGACTCGCTGCGTCAGGTGAGCAGTTCTTC.

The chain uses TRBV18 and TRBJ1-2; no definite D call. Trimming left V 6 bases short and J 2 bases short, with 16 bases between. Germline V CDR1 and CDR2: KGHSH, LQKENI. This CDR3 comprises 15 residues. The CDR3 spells CASSRTGLGNYGYTF. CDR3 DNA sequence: TGTGCCAGCTCGCGGACTGGGCTTGGGAACTATGGCTACACCTTC. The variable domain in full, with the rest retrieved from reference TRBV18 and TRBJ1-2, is NAGVMQNPRHLVRRRGQEARLRCSPMKGHSHVYWYRQLPEEGLKFMVYLQKENIIDESGMPKERFSAEFPKEGPSILRIQQVVRGDSAAYFCASSRTGLGNYGYTFGSGTRLTVV.

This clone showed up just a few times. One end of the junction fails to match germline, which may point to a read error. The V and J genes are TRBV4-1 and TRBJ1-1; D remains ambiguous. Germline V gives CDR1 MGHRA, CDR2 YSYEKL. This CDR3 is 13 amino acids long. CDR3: CASRQASDTEAFF. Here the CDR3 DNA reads TGCGCCAGCAGACAAGCGAGTGACACTGAAGCTTTCTTT.

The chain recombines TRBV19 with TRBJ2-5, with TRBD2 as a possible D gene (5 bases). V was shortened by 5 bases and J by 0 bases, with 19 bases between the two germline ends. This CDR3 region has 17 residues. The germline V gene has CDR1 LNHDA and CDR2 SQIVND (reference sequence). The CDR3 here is CASSQGGSALYQETQYF. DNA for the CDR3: TGTGCCAGTAGTCAAGGAGGCTCTGCATTGTACCAAGAGACCCAGTACTTC.

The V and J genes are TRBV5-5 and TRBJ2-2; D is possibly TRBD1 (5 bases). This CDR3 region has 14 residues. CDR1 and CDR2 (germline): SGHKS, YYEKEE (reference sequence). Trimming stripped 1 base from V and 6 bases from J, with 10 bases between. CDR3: CASSLSMGPGELFF. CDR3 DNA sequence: TGTGCCAGCAGCTTGAGTATGGGGCCCGGGGAGCTGTTTTTT.

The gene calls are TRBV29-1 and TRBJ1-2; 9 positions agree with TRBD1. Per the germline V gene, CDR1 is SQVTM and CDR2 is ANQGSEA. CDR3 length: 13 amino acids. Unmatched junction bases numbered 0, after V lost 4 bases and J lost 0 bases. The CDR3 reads CSVGTGANYGYTF. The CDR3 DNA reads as TGCAGCGTTGGGACAGGGGCTAACTATGGCTACACCTTC.

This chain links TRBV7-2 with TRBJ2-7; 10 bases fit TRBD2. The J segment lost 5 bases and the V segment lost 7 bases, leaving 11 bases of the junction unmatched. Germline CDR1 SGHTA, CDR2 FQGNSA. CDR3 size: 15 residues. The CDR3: CASTRKAGGRDEQYF. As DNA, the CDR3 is TGTGCCAGCACCAGGAAAGCGGGAGGGCGGGACGAGCAGTACTTC.

As DNA, the CDR3 is TGCGCCAGCAGTCAGACTAGCGGGATCTCCTACAATGAGCAGTTCTTC. Protein sequence: CASSQTSGISYNEQFF. The V gene is TRBV4-1, the J gene TRBJ2-1, with 11 bases fitting TRBD2. This CDR3 spans 16 amino acids. The V gene end was trimmed by 6 bases and the J gene end by 0 bases; junction bases not matched to a gene: 4. Germline V gene lookup returns CDR1 MGHRA and CDR2 YSYEKL.

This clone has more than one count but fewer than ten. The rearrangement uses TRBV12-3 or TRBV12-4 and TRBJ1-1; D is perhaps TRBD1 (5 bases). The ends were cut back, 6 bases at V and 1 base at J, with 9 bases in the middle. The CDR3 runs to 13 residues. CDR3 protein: CASSWGGNTEAFF. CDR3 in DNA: TGTGCCAGCAGCTGGGGGGGGAACACTGAAGCTTTCTTT.

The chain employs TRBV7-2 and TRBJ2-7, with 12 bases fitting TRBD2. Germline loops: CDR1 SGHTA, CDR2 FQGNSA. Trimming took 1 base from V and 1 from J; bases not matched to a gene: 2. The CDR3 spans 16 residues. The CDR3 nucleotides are TGTGCCAGCAGCTTAGATCTAGCGGGGGGGTCCTACGAGCAGTACTTC. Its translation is CASSLDLAGGSYEQYF.